Shown below are 29 T cell receptor beta chains from a single sample sequenced in a study of blood T cell repertoires in COVID-19. TCRdb keeps only in-frame clones here, not all; method: immunoSEQ multiplex PCR. The data hold roughly 70,000 clones, with about four fifths observed a single time. The sequenced sample consisted of peripheral blood. The receptors shown here come from a human donor in a cohort sampled during active COVID-19.

V is TRBV5-6 and J is TRBJ1-5; maybe TRBD1 (5 bases). CDR1 SGHDT and CDR2 YYEEEE come from the germline V gene. The V gene lost 1 base and the J gene lost 2 bases, with 10 bases spanning the gap. This CDR3 has 15 residues. The CDR3 here is CASSLFQGGNQPQHF. CDR3 nucleotide sequence: TGTGCCAGCAGCTTGTTCCAGGGTGGCAATCAGCCCCAGCATTTT.

The V gene is TRBV14, the J gene TRBJ2-7; D is perhaps TRBD2 (6 bases). Per germline, CDR1 SGHDN and CDR2 FVKESK. V lost 3 bases and J 4 bases, leaving 13 bases between the germline ends. The CDR3 runs to 14 residues. DNA for the CDR3: TGTGCCAGCAGCCAGCCGGGACTCTTGTACGAGCAGTACTTC. Translating gives CASSQPGLLYEQYF. Complete variable domain (other parts from reference TRBV14 and TRBJ2-7): EAGVTQFPSHSVIEKGQTVTLRCDPISGHDNLYWYRRVMGKEIKFLLHFVKESKQDESGMPNNRFLAERTGGTYSTLKVQPAELEDSGVYFCASSQPGLLYEQYFGPGTRLTVT.

The chain has TRBV5-1 and TRBJ2-5, with 8 nucleotides matching TRBD1. Trimming removed 5 bases from V and 3 bases from J; junction bases left unmatched: 6. Germline values: CDR1 SGHRS, CDR2 YFSETQ. CDR3 length: 14 residues. CDR3 residues: CASSTGQGKETQYF. The DNA of the CDR3 is TGCGCCAGCAGTACCGGACAGGGTAAAGAGACCCAGTACTTC.

As concerns this clone: This sample includes further DNA sequences coding for the same CDR3. The V and J genes are TRBV25-1 and TRBJ2-7; 10 bases align to TRBD2. The germline V gene encodes CDR1 MGHDK and CDR2 SYGVNS. CDR3 length: 17 residues. V was clipped by 2 bases and J by 6 bases; unmatched bases: 13. The CDR3 region is CASSEGRPSGSSGEQYF. The DNA for the CDR3 is TGTGCCAGCAGTGAAGGTCGGCCTAGCGGGAGTTCAGGCGAGCAGTACTTC.

The chain employs TRBV7-8 and TRBJ2-5; D is perhaps TRBD2 (5 bases). Trimming stripped 5 bases from V and 0 bases from J, with 13 bases between. There are 15 residues in the CDR3. Germline V gene sequence: CDR1 SGHVS, CDR2 FQNEAQ. The CDR3 sequence: CASSRGRLYQETQYF. CDR3 in DNA: TGTGCCAGCAGCCGAGGGAGATTGTACCAAGAGACCCAGTACTTC.

Written as DNA, the CDR3 is TGTGCCAGCAGACCTCCAGGGGTTCTAGCGGGATCCCGCTCCTACGAGCAGTACTTC. Encoded protein: CASRPPGVLAGSRSYEQYF. The J gene is TRBJ2-7, the V gene TRBV6-2 or TRBV6-3; 9 bases map to TRBD2. The CDR3 runs to 19 residues. Trimming at V came to 6 bases and at J to 0 bases, leaving 18 bases not matched to a gene. In germline, CDR1 is MNHEY, CDR2 SVGEGT.

The chain has TRBV7-9 and TRBJ1-2; possibly TRBD1 for D (5 bases). Germline-derived CDR1 and CDR2 are SEHNR and FQNEAQ (reference sequence). With 5 bases removed from V and 4 bases from J, the gap between germline ends came to 26 bases. This CDR3 has 18 amino acids. CDR3 in amino acids: CASSPGSGELWKAYGYTF. In nucleotides, the CDR3 is TGTGCCAGCAGCCCGGGGTCGGGGGAACTATGGAAGGCCTATGGCTACACCTTC.

The chain is built from TRBV7-9 and TRBJ1-5; D call uncertain. Germline CDR1 reads SEHNR; CDR2 reads FQNEAQ (reference sequence). V was clipped by 5 bases and J by 7 bases, with 12 bases between them. The CDR3 extends over 13 amino acids. The DNA of the CDR3 is TGTGCCAGCAGCCCGGAGGGTGGGCAGCCCCAGCATTTT. It yields the protein CASSPEGGQPQHF.

The DNA for the CDR3 is TGTGCCAGCAGCCCGGACACCTACAATGAGCAGTTCTTC. This codes for CASSPDTYNEQFF. This chain joins TRBV7-2 and TRBJ2-1; D is perhaps TRBD1 (5 bases). The V and J ends lost 5 bases and 2 bases respectively, with 7 bases between them. The CDR3 spans 13 residues. The germline CDR1 and CDR2 sequences are SGHTA and FQGNSA.

V and J are TRBV6-2 or TRBV6-3 and TRBJ1-5, with TRBD1 identical over 7 bases. Trimming took 6 bases from V and 0 from J; bases not matched to a gene: 5. The CDR3 has 15 residues. The germline gives CDR1 MNHEY, CDR2 SVGEGT. The CDR3 DNA reads as TGTGCCAGCAGCCCGGGACAGATTAGCAATCAGCCCCAGCATTTT. Amino acid sequence: CASSPGQISNQPQHF.

This chain joins TRBV7-3 and TRBJ1-5, with D possibly matching TRBD1 (5 bases). V was shortened by 6 bases and J by 4 bases, with 10 bases between the two germline ends. There are 13 residues in the CDR3. Germline lookup yields CDR1 SGHTA and CDR2 FQGTGA. The CDR3: CASRPGSNQPQHF. The CDR3 region has the DNA TGTGCCAGCAGACCAGGGTCGAATCAGCCCCAGCATTTT.

This clone was seen only a few times. The V and J genes are TRBV5-4 and TRBJ2-7; tentative D call: TRBD2 (6 bases). The V end lost 5 bases, the J end lost 2 bases, and 14 bases lay between the germline ends. The length of the CDR3 is 14 residues. In germline, CDR1 is SGHNT, CDR2 YYREEE (reference sequence). The CDR3 is CASSTGGQPYEQYF. CDR3 DNA sequence: TGTGCCAGCAGTACTGGAGGGCAACCCTACGAGCAGTACTTC.

CDR3 DNA sequence: TGCGCCAGCAGTAGGCAGGCTGACACCGGGGAGCTGTTTTTT. This sequence encodes CASSRQADTGELFF. V and J are TRBV5-1 and TRBJ2-2; D ambiguous. Trimming shortened V by 5 bases and J by 3 bases, and 11 bases separated the two germline ends. Germline V gene data show CDR1 as SGHRS and CDR2 as YFSETQ. This CDR3 spans 14 amino acids.

The chain joins TRBV7-2 to TRBJ2-7; 8 bases map to TRBD1. The CDR3 loop spans 13 amino acids. V lost 5 bases, J lost 6 bases, and 6 bases stayed unmatched. In germline, CDR1 is SGHTA, CDR2 FQGNSA. The CDR3 protein is CASSPRGRGEQYF. CDR3 DNA sequence: TGTGCCAGCAGCCCCAGGGGGCGGGGCGAGCAGTACTTC.

V gene TRBV19 combines with J gene TRBJ2-5; D is perhaps TRBD1 (5 bases). The germline V and J ends were trimmed by 5 bases and 3 bases, with 13 bases remaining between them. Germline V gene data show CDR1 as LNHDA and CDR2 as SQIVND (reference sequence). This CDR3 spans 14 amino acids. The CDR3 region is CASSALTDKETQYF. The DNA for the CDR3 is TGTGCCAGTAGTGCGTTGACAGACAAAGAGACCCAGTACTTC.

The V call is TRBV30, the J call TRBJ1-1, with 7 bases that match TRBD1. Trimming cost V 2 bases and J 8 bases; bases outside gene matches: 8. The germline gives CDR1 GTSNPN, CDR2 SVGIG (reference sequence). The CDR3 spans 13 residues. CDR3 in amino acids: CAWSRGGGREAFF. The CDR3 DNA reads TGTGCCTGGAGTAGAGGGGGCGGAAGGGAAGCTTTCTTT.

The CDR3 DNA sequence: TGTGCCAGCAGCCCCGAAGGGGACTATGGCTACACCTTC. Protein: CASSPEGDYGYTF. The chain employs TRBV16 and TRBJ1-2; weak D call: TRBD1 (5 bases). Germline V gene lookup returns CDR1 KGHSY and CDR2 FQNENV. This CDR3 has 13 residues. V lost 4 bases and J lost 3, with 9 bases in between.

The chain has TRBV20-1 and TRBJ2-7; no clear D gene. The length of the CDR3 is 13 residues. V was trimmed by 3 bases and J by 0 bases, leaving 9 bases between them. Germline V lookup: CDR1 DFQATT, CDR2 SNEGSKA (reference sequence). CDR3 coding DNA: TGCAGTGCTAGTCCCAGGTACTCCTACGAGCAGTACTTC. This translates into CSASPRYSYEQYF.

The rearrangement uses TRBV19 and TRBJ2-2, with 10 bases matching TRBD1. Trimming cost V 10 bases and J 5 bases; bases outside gene matches: 7. CDR1 is LNHDA and CDR2 is SQIVND in the germline V gene (reference sequence). CDR3 length: 14 residues. The CDR3 region has the DNA TGTGCCACCTCGACAGGGGGCTTTACCGGGGAGCTGTTTTTT. Protein product: CATSTGGFTGELFF.

By share of the sample, this clone is medium-sized (0.01 to 0.1%). The V and J genes are TRBV5-1 and TRBJ2-7, with D tentatively TRBD1 (6 bases). Germline V gene lookup returns CDR1 SGHRS and CDR2 YFSETQ. V was shortened by 2 bases and J by 3 bases, with 9 bases between the two germline ends. This CDR3 has 13 amino acids. As DNA, the CDR3 is TGCGCCAGCAGCTTTCAACAGGGCTACGAGCAGTACTTC. Its protein is CASSFQQGYEQYF.

The CDR3 region has the DNA TGTGCCAGCAGCGTATTGACTAGCGGGAGCCATGAGCAGTTCTTC. This gives the protein CASSVLTSGSHEQFF. The chain has TRBV9 and TRBJ2-1, with 12 bases matching TRBD2. The ends lost 1 base at V and 8 bases at J; junction bases unmatched: 4. This CDR3 has 15 residues. Germline lookup yields CDR1 SGDLS and CDR2 YYNGEE.

This chain uses TRBV12-3 or TRBV12-4 with TRBJ2-3, with 7 bases fitting TRBD2. The CDR3 sequence is 12 residues long. Trimming at V came to 6 bases and at J to 5 bases, leaving 2 bases not matched to a gene. CDR3: CASSPSGDTQYF. Written as DNA, the CDR3 is TGTGCCAGCAGCCCTAGCGGAGATACGCAGTATTTT.

This clone appeared a single time. J is TRBJ1-5 and V is TRBV5-8, with unresolved D. CDR3 length: 15 residues. Trimming removed 0 bases at V and 0 bases at J, with 7 bases between. CDR1 is SGHTS and CDR2 is YDEGEE in the germline V gene. This CDR3 is CASSLDSYSNQPQHF. In DNA, the CDR3 is TGTGCCAGCAGCTTGGACAGTTATAGCAATCAGCCCCAGCATTTT.

V and J are TRBV23-1 and TRBJ2-6; TRBD2 matches 12 bases. TRBV23-1 is sorted into the ORF group, with uncertain function. After removal of 4 bases from V and 4 bases from J, the junction contained 5 bases not matched to a gene. CDR3 length: 17 amino acids. The CDR3 DNA follows: TGCGCCAGCAGTCTTTGGACTAGCGGGATCGGGGCCAACGTCCTGACTTTC. This codes for CASSLWTSGIGANVLTF.

The chain uses TRBV6-2 or TRBV6-3 and TRBJ2-1; 8 bases agree with TRBD2. The CDR3 sequence is 16 residues long. From germline, CDR1 is MNHEY and CDR2 SVGEGT. With V trimmed by 2 bases and J by 6 bases, 9 bases remained unmatched. Here the CDR3 DNA reads TGTGCCAGCAGTTACGGGGGGAGCGGGAGTTTCAATGAGCAGTTCTTC. Translation gives CASSYGGSGSFNEQFF.

J is TRBJ1-1 and V is TRBV7-3, with D possibly matching TRBD1 (6 bases). Germline V gene data show CDR1 as SGHTA and CDR2 as FQGTGA. Trimming removed 5 bases at V and 5 bases at J, with 12 bases between. The CDR3 extends over 13 amino acids. CDR3: CASSPGRGTEAFF. The CDR3 nucleotides read TGTGCCAGCAGCCCGGGGAGGGGGACTGAAGCTTTCTTT.

This clone was seen more than once but under ten times. V usage is TRBV10-3 and J usage is TRBJ2-7; 9 nucleotides align to TRBD1. J gave up 4 bases and V 6 bases, and 4 bases lay outside the gene matches. The CDR3 is 13 amino acids. Per the germline V gene, CDR1 is ENHRY and CDR2 is SYGVKD. The CDR3, as DNA: TGTGCCATCAGGTCGGGACAGGGATACGAGCAGTACTTC. Its protein product is CAIRSGQGYEQYF.

This clone was counted a single time. The genes are TRBV5-1 and TRBJ2-1; a possible D gene is TRBD2 (6 bases). The CDR3 length is 15 residues. The germline gives CDR1 SGHRS, CDR2 YFSETQ. Between the trimmed V and J ends, which lost 0 bases and 8 bases, there was a span of 15 bases. CDR3 loop: CASSLALAEGHEQFF. CDR3 sequence (DNA): TGCGCCAGCAGCTTGGCACTAGCCGAGGGACATGAGCAGTTCTTC.

In this sample, this clone turned up a few times. V is TRBV6-5 and J is TRBJ1-1, with unresolved D. Trimming took 6 bases from V and 0 from J, leaving 5 bases between them. The germline V gene encodes CDR1 MNHEY and CDR2 SVGAGI. The CDR3 runs to 12 residues. The DNA of the CDR3 is TGTGCCAGCAGATCAGTGAACACTGAAGCTTTCTTT. Protein: CASRSVNTEAFF.